The source of this T cell receptor (beta chain) is a study of radiotherapy plus CTLA-4 blockade in lung cancer. Focal radiation with ipilimumab CTLA-4 blockade was given to patients with chemo-refractory metastatic non-small-cell lung cancer. The V end was cut by 8 bases, the J end by 0 bases, with 5 bases between. The CDR3 consists of 12 residues. The germline V gene has CDR1 MDHEN and CDR2 SYDVKM. The protocol was immunoSEQ multiplex PCR, while the TCRdb copy is restricted to in-frame clones and leaves out a portion. The data contain about 83,000 clones, roughly 79% of them seen just once; the ten biggest clones take up 4%. Of note for this clone: Other DNA sequences within the sample encode an identical CDR3.

The V gene is TRBV28, the J gene TRBJ1-5; no clear D. The receptor was isolated from a human donor with non-small cell lung cancer who had a partial response to radiotherapy plus ipilimumab. Some clones in this sample may be carry-over from other donors' samples. The source was peripheral blood, collected from a patient treated with radiotherapy plus ipilimumab. In DNA form, the CDR3 reads TGTGCCAGCCGCAGTAGCAATCAGCCCCAGCATTTT. It specifies CASRSSNQPQHF.